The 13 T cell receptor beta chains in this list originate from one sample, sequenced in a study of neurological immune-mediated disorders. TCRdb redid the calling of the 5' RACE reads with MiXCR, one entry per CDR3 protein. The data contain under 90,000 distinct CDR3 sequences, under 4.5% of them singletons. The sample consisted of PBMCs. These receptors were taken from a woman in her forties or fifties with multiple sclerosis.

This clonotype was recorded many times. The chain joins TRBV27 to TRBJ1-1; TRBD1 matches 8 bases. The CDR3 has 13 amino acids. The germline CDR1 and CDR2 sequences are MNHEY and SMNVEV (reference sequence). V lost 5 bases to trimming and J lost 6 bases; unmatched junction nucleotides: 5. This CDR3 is CASSPQGAPEAFF. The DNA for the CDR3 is TGTGCCAGCAGTCCTCAGGGGGCCCCTGAAGCTTTCTTT.

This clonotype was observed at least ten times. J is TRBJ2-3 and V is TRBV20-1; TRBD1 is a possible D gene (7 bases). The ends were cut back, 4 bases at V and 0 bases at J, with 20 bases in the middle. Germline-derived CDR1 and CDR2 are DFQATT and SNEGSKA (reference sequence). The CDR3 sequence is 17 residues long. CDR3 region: CSAMLTGGTASTDTQYF. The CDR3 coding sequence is TGCAGTGCTATGCTAACTGGGGGGACAGCTAGCACAGATACGCAGTATTTT.

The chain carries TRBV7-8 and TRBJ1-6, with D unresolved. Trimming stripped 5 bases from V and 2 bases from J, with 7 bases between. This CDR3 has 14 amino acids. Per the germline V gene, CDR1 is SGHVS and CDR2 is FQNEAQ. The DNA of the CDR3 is TGTGCCAGCAGCATGGAGGCCTATAATTCACCCCTCCACTTT. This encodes CASSMEAYNSPLHF.

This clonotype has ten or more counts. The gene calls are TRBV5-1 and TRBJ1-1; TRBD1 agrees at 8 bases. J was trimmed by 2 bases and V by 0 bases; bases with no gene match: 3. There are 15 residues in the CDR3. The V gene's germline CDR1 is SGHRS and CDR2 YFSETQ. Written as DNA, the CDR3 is TGCGCCAGCAGCTTGGTGCAGGGGGCAAACACTGAAGCTTTCTTT. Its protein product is CASSLVQGANTEAFF.

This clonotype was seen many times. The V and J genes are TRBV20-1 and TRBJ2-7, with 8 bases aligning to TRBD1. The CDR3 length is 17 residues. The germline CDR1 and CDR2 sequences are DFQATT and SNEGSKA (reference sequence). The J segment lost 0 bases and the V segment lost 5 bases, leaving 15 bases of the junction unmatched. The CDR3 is CSAVRTGIGRGSYEQYF. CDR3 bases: TGCAGTGCTGTCCGGACAGGGATCGGCCGGGGCTCCTACGAGCAGTACTTC.

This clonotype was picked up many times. CDR3 DNA: TGTGCCAGCAGCCAAGATGGAGGTCCGTATGGCTACACCTTC. Its translation is CASSQDGGPYGYTF. The chain employs TRBV4-2 and TRBJ1-2; no reliable D call. Trimming stripped 0 bases from V and 5 bases from J, with 10 bases between. CDR3 length: 14 amino acids. Germline V gene lookup returns CDR1 LGHNA and CDR2 YNFKEQ.

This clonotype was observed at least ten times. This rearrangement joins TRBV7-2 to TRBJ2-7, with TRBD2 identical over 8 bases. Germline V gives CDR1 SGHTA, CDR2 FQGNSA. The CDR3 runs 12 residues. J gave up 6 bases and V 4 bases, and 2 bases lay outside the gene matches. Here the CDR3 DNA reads TGTGCCAGCAGCTCCGGACTAGCCGAGCAGTACTTC. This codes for CASSSGLAEQYF.

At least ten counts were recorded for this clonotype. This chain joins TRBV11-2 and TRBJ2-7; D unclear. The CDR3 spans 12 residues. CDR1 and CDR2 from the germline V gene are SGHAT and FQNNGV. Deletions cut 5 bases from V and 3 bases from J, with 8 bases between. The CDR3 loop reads CASSPTGYEQYF. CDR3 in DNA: TGTGCCAGCAGCCCTACCGGCTACGAGCAGTACTTC.

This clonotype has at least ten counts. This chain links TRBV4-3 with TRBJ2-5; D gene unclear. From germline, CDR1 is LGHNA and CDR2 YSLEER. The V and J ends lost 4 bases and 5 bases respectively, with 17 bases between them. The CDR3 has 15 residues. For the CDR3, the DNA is TGCGCCAGCAGCCTAAGTCCCTCTGTCGTGGAGACCCAGTACTTC. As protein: CASSLSPSVVETQYF.

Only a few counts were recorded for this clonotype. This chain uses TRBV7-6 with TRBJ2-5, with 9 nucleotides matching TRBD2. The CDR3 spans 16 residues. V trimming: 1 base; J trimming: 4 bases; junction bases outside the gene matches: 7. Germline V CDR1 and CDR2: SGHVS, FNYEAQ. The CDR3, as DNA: TGTGCCAGCAGCTTAGACTGGCGGGGGGGCATAGAGACCCAGTACTTC. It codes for CASSLDWRGGIETQYF.

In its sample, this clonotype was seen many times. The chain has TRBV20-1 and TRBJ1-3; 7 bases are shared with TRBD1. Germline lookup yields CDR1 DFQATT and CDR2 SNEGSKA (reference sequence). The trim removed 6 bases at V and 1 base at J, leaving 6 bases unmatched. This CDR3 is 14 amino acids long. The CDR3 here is CSARDRSSGNTIYF. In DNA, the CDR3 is TGCAGTGCCAGGGACAGATCGTCTGGAAACACCATATATTTT.

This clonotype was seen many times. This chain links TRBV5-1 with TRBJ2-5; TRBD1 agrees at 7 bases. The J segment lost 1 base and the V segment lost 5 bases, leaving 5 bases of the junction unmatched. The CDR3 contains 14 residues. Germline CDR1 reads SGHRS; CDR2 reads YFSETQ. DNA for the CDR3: TGCGCCAGCAGGCTGGGACAGCTCCAAGAGACCCAGTACTTC. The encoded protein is CASRLGQLQETQYF.

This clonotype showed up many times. The CDR3 reads CSASSGTYEQYF. In DNA form, the CDR3 reads TGCAGTGCTAGCAGCGGCACCTACGAGCAGTACTTC. The chain uses TRBV20-1 and TRBJ2-7, with D perhaps matching TRBD2 (5 bases). V was cut by 3 bases and J by 2 bases, with 8 bases left in between. The germline CDR1 and CDR2 sequences are DFQATT and SNEGSKA (reference sequence). The CDR3 is 12 residues long.